Listed here are 2 T cell receptor beta chains from one sample, sequenced in a study of blood T cell repertoires in COVID-19. Libraries were prepared by immunoSEQ multiplex PCR; TCRdb keeps only in-frame clonotypes and omits some of them. The sample includes fewer than 80,000 clones, about four fifths of them seen just once. Material for sequencing was peripheral blood. These receptor sequences come from a human donor in a cohort sampled during active COVID-19.

The V call is TRBV5-5, the J call TRBJ2-7; 10 nucleotides match TRBD2. V was clipped by 6 bases and J by 1 base; unmatched bases: 7. This CDR3 region has 15 residues. Germline CDR1 SGHKS, CDR2 YYEKEE (reference sequence). The CDR3 DNA is TGTGCCAGCACCAGGGGACTAGCGAGTTCCTACGAGCAGTACTTC. Translated: CASTRGLASSYEQYF.

V and J are TRBV10-2 and TRBJ2-1; no reliable D call. The CDR3 totals 17 residues. V was cut by 3 bases and J by 0 bases, with 15 bases left in between. Germline V gene lookup returns CDR1 WSHSY and CDR2 SAAADI. For the CDR3, the DNA is TGCGCCAGCAGTGATTCGCGACTGCCAAGCTCCTACAATGAGCAGTTCTTC. Translated, it gives CASSDSRLPSSYNEQFF.